This record concerns one T cell receptor (beta chain) sequence. The sample is drawn from a study of radiotherapy plus CTLA-4 blockade in lung cancer. TCRdb keeps only in-frame clones here, not all; method: immunoSEQ multiplex PCR. The sample records about 95,000 clones, roughly four fifths being singletons. This clonotype was obtained from a human donor with non-small cell lung cancer who had a partial response to radiotherapy plus ipilimumab. The input for sequencing was peripheral blood, taken from a patient treated with radiotherapy plus ipilimumab.

This CDR3 reads CASRTGSTDTQYF. In DNA, the CDR3 is TGTGCCAGCAGGACAGGGAGCACAGATACGCAGTATTTT. V usage is TRBV28 and J usage is TRBJ2-3, with 7 bases matching TRBD1. CDR3 length equals 13 residues. Germline lookup yields CDR1 MDHEN and CDR2 SYDVKM. J gave up 0 bases and V 6 bases, and 0 bases lay outside the gene matches.